The clone carrying this TCR beta chain was found once. After extraction with the RNeasy kit, roughly 0.45 to 1 ug of the RNA was reverse transcribed using random hexamers. The method of amplification for TCR beta CDR3 was immunoSEQ multiplex PCR, covering 54 Vbeta and 13 Jbeta. One entry per CDR3 protein, called by TCRdb with MiXCR from the immunoSEQ multiplex PCR reads. The sample consists of a few hundred thousand distinct CDR3 sequences, 95% of them appearing once. The record originates from a study of CD8 T cells in Susac syndrome. The CDR3 is made up of 14 amino acids. J gave up 6 bases and V 6 bases, and 6 bases lay outside the gene matches. Sequencing of TCR beta was undertaken in CD8+ and CD4+ T cells derived from blood. Through negative isolation, CD4+ and CD8+ T cells were obtained, while TEMRA cells were enriched using FACS.

The sequence derives from a human donor with multiple sclerosis. This chain uses TRBV12-3 or TRBV12-4 with TRBJ1-5; 9 nucleotides line up with TRBD1. Input material: CD4+ T cells from PBMCs. The CDR3 is CASRMGQGGQPQHF. The CDR3 DNA is TGTGCCAGCAGAATGGGACAGGGTGGTCAGCCCCAGCATTTT.